This is a list of T cell receptor beta chains from one sample in a study of beta chain features in type 1 diabetes. Profiled with immunoSEQ multiplex PCR; TCRdb holds only in-frame clones, not every one. The repertoire holds 550,000 to 850,000 clones, under 15% seen once, with around 0.022% in the top ten. Sample: naive CD4+ T cells from blood. These receptors were obtained from a man between 18 and 29 years old with type 1 diabetes. CDR3s include the opening cysteine and the closing phenylalanine or tryptophan. A D gene is named only where the DNA matches it firmly. The listing skips clone size in some rows; elsewhere it reads once, few, many or a size class.

clone_size | j_call | v_call | d_call | cdr3_nt | cdr3_aa
few | TRBJ2-7 | TRBV10-1 | NA | TGCGCCAGCACTAAACAGGCCAGGAGCTCCTACGAGCAGTACTTC | CASTKQARSSYEQYF
NA | TRBJ2-7 | TRBV19 | NA | TGTGCCAGCGAGGACGCCGCAGGCTACGAGCAGTACTTC | CASEDAAGYEQYF
few | TRBJ2-3 | TRBV4-1 | NA | TGCGCCAGCAGCCTCAGGACTAACACAGATACGCAGTATTTT | CASSLRTNTDTQYF
NA | TRBJ2-7 | TRBV19 | TRBD1 | TGTGCCACCATGGGACAGGGGGTCAACGAGCAGTACTTC | CATMGQGVNEQYF
NA | TRBJ2-5 | TRBV30 | NA | TGTGCCTGGAGTCTGGGGCACCAAGAGACCCAGTACTTC | CAWSLGHQETQYF
NA | TRBJ2-2 | TRBV7-9 | NA | TGTGCCTGCCTCCGGGAATCACTCACCGGGGAGCTGTTTTTT | CACLRESLTGELFF
NA | TRBJ1-1 | TRBV10-2 | TRBD1 | TGCGCCAGCAGATCAGGGACAGGGGGTGAAGCTTTCTTT | CASRSGTGGEAFF
NA | TRBJ2-1 | TRBV7-8 | NA | TGTGCCAGCAGCTTAACCCCCCGGACAGTAAGTAATGAGCAGTTCTTC | CASSLTPRTVSNEQFF
NA | TRBJ2-5 | TRBV7-2 | NA | TGTGCCAGCAGCACCAAGTACCAAGAGACCCAGTACTTC | CASSTKYQETQYF
few | TRBJ1-1 | TRBV18 | NA | TGTGCCAGCTCACCTCTTCGTGAAACTGAAGCTTTCTTT | CASSPLRETEAFF
few | TRBJ2-1 | TRBV10-3 | NA | TGTGCCACCCGGACCCTCGATGAGCAGTTCTTC | CATRTLDEQFF
few | TRBJ1-2 | TRBV28 | TRBD1 | TGTGCCAGCAGCACTACAGGGGGCTTGGGTGGCTACACCTTC | CASSTTGGLGGYTF
NA | TRBJ1-1 | TRBV9 | NA | TGTGCCAGCAGCGTAGTAGATGGGGGAGTCACTGAAGCTTTCTTT | CASSVVDGGVTEAFF
NA | TRBJ2-5 | TRBV7-7 | NA | TGTGCTAGCAGCTTAGGGCACCAAGAGACCCAGTACTTC | CASSLGHQETQYF